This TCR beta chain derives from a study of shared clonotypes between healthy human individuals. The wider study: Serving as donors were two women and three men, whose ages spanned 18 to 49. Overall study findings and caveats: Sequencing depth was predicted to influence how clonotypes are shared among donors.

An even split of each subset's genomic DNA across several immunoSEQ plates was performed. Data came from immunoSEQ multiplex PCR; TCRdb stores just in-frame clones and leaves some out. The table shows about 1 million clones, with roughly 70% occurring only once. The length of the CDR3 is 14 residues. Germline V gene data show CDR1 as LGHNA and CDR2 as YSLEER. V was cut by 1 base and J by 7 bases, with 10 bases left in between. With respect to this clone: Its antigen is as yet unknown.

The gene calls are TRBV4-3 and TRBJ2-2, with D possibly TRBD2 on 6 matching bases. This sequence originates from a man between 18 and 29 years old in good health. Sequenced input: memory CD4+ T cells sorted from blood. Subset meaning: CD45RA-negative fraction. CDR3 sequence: CASSQVLAIGELFF. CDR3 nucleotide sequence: TGCGCCAGCAGCCAAGTACTAGCTATCGGGGAGCTGTTTTTT.